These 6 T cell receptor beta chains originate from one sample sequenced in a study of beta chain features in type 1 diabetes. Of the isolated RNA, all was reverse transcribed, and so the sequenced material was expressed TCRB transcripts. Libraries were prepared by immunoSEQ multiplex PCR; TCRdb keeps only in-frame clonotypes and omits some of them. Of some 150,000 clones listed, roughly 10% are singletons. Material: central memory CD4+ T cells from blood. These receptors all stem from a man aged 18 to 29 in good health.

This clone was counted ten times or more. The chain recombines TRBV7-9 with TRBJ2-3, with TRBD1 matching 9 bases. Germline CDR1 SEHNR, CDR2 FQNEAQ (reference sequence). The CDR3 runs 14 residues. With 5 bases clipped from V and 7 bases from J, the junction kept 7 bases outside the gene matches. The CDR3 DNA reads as TGTGCCAGCAGCCAGTCGGGACAGGGCTATACGCAGTATTTT. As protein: CASSQSGQGYTQYF.

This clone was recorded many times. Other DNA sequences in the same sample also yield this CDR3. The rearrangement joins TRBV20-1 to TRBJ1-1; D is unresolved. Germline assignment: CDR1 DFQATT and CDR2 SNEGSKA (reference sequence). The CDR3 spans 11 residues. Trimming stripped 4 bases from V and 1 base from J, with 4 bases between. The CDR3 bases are TGCAGTGCTAAAGGGAACACTGAAGCTTTCTTT. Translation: CSAKGNTEAFF.

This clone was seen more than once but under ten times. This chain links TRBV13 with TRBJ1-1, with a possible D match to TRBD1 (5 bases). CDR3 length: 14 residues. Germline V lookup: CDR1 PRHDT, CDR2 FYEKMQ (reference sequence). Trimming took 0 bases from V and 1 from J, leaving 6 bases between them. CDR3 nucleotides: TGTGCCAGCAGCTTAGGGGGGCAGAACACTGAAGCTTTCTTT. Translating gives CASSLGGQNTEAFF.

CDR3 nucleotides: TGTGCCAGTAGTACTGTCCGGGGGCGCAGAGGTCAGCCCCAGCATTTT. Residues: CASSTVRGRRGQPQHF. This chain uses TRBV19 with TRBJ1-5, with D possibly matching TRBD1 (6 bases). V was clipped by 4 bases and J by 6 bases, with 19 bases between them. The CDR3 has 16 amino acids. CDR1 is LNHDA and CDR2 is SQIVND in the germline V gene (reference sequence).

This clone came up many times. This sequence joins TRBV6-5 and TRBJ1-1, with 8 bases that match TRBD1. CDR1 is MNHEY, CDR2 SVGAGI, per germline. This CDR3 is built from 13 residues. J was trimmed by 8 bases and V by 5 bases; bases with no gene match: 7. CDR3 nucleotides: TGTGCCAGCAGTACCCCCGGGACAGGCGAAGCTTTCTTT. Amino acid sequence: CASSTPGTGEAFF.

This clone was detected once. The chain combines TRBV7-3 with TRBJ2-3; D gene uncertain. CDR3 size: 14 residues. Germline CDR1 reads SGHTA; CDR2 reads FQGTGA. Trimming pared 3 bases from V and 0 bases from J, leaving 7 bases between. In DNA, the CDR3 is TGTGCCAGCAGCTTGTGGGCTAGCACAGATACGCAGTATTTT. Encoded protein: CASSLWASTDTQYF.